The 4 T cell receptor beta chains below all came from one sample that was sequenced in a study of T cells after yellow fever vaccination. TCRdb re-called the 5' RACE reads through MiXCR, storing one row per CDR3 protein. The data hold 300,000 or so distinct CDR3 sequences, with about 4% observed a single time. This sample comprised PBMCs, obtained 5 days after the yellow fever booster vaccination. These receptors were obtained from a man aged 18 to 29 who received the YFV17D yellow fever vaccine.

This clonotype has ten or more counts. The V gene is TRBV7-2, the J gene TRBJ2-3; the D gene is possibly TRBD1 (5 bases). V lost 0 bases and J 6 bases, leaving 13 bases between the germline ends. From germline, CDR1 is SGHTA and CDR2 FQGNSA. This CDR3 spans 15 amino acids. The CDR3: CASSLAVARVDTQYF. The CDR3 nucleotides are TGTGCCAGCAGCTTAGCGGTGGCCAGGGTGGATACGCAGTATTTT.

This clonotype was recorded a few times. The CDR3 sequence: CASSQPGPHNEQFF. The CDR3 nucleotides read TGCGCCAGCAGCCAACCGGGCCCCCACAATGAGCAGTTCTTC. The chain carries TRBV4-3 and TRBJ2-1; D not resolved. Per the germline V gene, CDR1 is LGHNA and CDR2 is YSLEER. V lost 2 bases and J 5 bases, leaving 10 bases between the germline ends. The CDR3 is made up of 14 amino acids.

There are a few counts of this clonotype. In DNA form, the CDR3 reads TGTGCCAGCAGCTCGGCGACAGGGACGAACACCGGGGAGCTGTTTTTT. It specifies CASSSATGTNTGELFF. This chain uses TRBV7-9 with TRBJ2-2; 7 nucleotides line up with TRBD1. CDR1 and CDR2 from the germline V gene are SEHNR and FQNEAQ (reference sequence). V lost 4 bases and J lost 0; bases outside the gene matches: 5. There are 16 residues in the CDR3.

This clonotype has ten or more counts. The CDR3 nucleotides read TGTGCCAGTAACTCGCGGGACAGAGGGAACACTGAAGCTTTCTTT. Its protein is CASNSRDRGNTEAFF. V is TRBV19 and J is TRBJ1-1, with 7 bases fitting TRBD1. Germline lookup yields CDR1 LNHDA and CDR2 SQIVND (reference sequence). Trimming cost V 7 bases and J 1 base; bases outside gene matches: 9. The CDR3 has 15 amino acids.